This T cell receptor beta chain was recorded in a study of blood T cell repertoires in COVID-19. Study at large: Donors in the United States, Italy and Spain gave samples during acute or convalescent COVID-19. From T cells, B-cell-depleted T cells, or PBMCs came the material, which was cDNA or gDNA.

Per the original methods: For nucleated cells, counts were estimated from reference gene primer amplification. Assay: immunoSEQ multiplex PCR; the TCRdb copy retains only in-frame clones and omits some. V and J calls and clone size follow that table, whereas D and trimming were derived from the DNA. The sample holds 95,000 to 100,000 clones, just under 85% seen once. The CDR3 is 15 residues long. V was clipped by 6 bases and J by 0 bases; unmatched bases: 6. Germline V gene sequence: CDR1 MDHEN, CDR2 SYDVKM. V usage is TRBV28 and J usage is TRBJ1-2; TRBD1 matches 8 bases. This clonotype was sampled from a man aged 70 or older with acute or convalescent COVID-19. The sample was peripheral blood. CDR3: CASSNGQGANYGYTF. In DNA, the CDR3 is TGTGCCAGCAGCAACGGACAGGGAGCTAACTATGGCTACACCTTC.